The sample holds many counts of the clone carrying this TCR beta chain. Its antigen is still unknown. This entry is derived from a study of regulatory T cells in long-lasting Graves disease. Libraries of TCR beta came from iRepertoire HTBI primers plus Arm-PCR of CDR3 regions. TCRdb fed the multiplex PCR reads into MiXCR, producing one record per CDR3 protein. The sample holds 300,000 to 400,000 distinct CDR3 sequences, roughly 18% seen once. Findings and caveats of the study: Graves' patients with persistent disease showed TCR diversity lower than patients newly diagnosed. Peripheral blood, not thyroid tissue, was the sole material studied. Fewer public clonotypes were shared by new patients (around 990) than by persistent patients (around 2,900). The study found TRBV28, TRBJ1-2 and TRBJ2-5 favored in persistent disease.

Time point: newly diagnosed GD, antithyroid drugs for less than 3 months. RNA from PBMCs was the source of the TCR library. The CDR3 is 18 amino acids. CDR1 is SGHAT and CDR2 is FQNNGV in the germline V gene. J was trimmed by 1 base and V by 3 bases; bases with no gene match: 5. The source was peripheral blood mononuclear cells (PBMCs), collected at new diagnosis, from a patient treated with antithyroid drugs. The receptor was isolated from a female donor with Graves disease. This chain connects TRBV11-2 to TRBJ2-4, with 14 nucleotides matching TRBD2. The DNA of the CDR3 is TGTGCCAGCAGCTTGGGACTAGCGGGAGAAGTGGCCAAAAACATTCAGTACTTC. As protein: CASSLGLAGEVAKNIQYF.